One and the same sample provided the 29 T cell receptor beta chains below, sequenced in a study of CD4 T cells in relation to SARS-CoV-2 and coronaviruses. Their antigen targets remain unknown. Libraries were prepared by immunoSEQ multiplex PCR; TCRdb keeps only in-frame clonotypes and omits some of them. This sample has about 36,000 clones; 77% occur once, and the top ten carry 2.5% to 3%. The sample taken for sequencing was memory CD4+ T cells from PBMCs, cultured in vitro. The receptors originated from an adult with COVID-19.

The gene calls are TRBV6-6 and TRBJ2-7; TRBD1 is a possible D gene (6 bases). Trimming stripped 3 bases from V and 6 bases from J, with 9 bases between. Germline CDR1 is MNHNY and CDR2 is SVGAGI (reference sequence). There are 12 residues in the CDR3. The CDR3 is CASSYRDTEQYF. The CDR3 DNA reads TGTGCCAGCAGTTATAGGGACACCGAGCAGTACTTC.

The rearrangement uses TRBV6-6 and TRBJ2-1; 8 bases line up with TRBD2. With V trimmed by 6 bases and J by 4 bases, 8 bases remained unmatched. The CDR3 covers 15 residues. CDR1 is MNHNY and CDR2 is SVGAGI in the germline V gene (reference sequence). The DNA of the CDR3 is TGTGCCAGCAGGCCAACTAGCGGAACGTACAATGAGCAGTTCTTC. Amino acids: CASRPTSGTYNEQFF.

V and J are TRBV28 and TRBJ1-2; 8 positions agree with TRBD1. There are 13 residues in the CDR3. Germline V gene data show CDR1 as MDHEN and CDR2 as SYDVKM. Losses at the gene ends were 11 bases for V and 6 bases for J; bases not matched to a gene: 11. This chain's CDR3 is CALEGNRGNGYTF. The CDR3 DNA follows: TGTGCCCTAGAGGGGAACAGGGGGAATGGCTACACCTTC.

This rearrangement joins TRBV28 to TRBJ2-4, with D unresolved. Germline lookup yields CDR1 MDHEN and CDR2 SYDVKM. Deletions cut 5 bases from V and 8 bases from J, with 13 bases between. The CDR3 has 13 amino acids. The CDR3, as DNA: TGTGCCAGCAGTCCATCCTCTCGGTACATTCAGTACTTC. It encodes CASSPSSRYIQYF.

This clone occurred once. V gene TRBV7-2 combines with J gene TRBJ1-2, with 7 bases that match TRBD1. The CDR3 totals 15 residues. CDR1 SGHTA and CDR2 FQGNSA come from the germline V gene. The junction had 5 bases not matched to a gene; V was cut back by 4 bases and J by 0 bases. The CDR3 DNA is TGTGCCAGCAGCTATACGACAGGGACTAACTATGGCTACACCTTC. Encoded protein: CASSYTTGTNYGYTF.

This clone appeared a single time. This chain links TRBV30 with TRBJ2-2; no firm D call. The CDR3 consists of 16 residues. V was clipped by 3 bases and J by 0 bases, with 14 bases between them. Looked up from germline, CDR1 is GTSNPN and CDR2 is SVGIG (reference sequence). The CDR3 DNA sequence: TGTGCCTGGAGAAATTGGGATGGAGCGAACACCGGGGAGCTGTTTTTT. This translates into CAWRNWDGANTGELFF.

The CDR3 DNA reads as TGTGCAAGTCGTCTACGGCTAGCGGATTACAATGAGCAGTTCTTC. Amino acids: CASRLRLADYNEQFF. The chain links TRBV12-2 to TRBJ2-1; the DNA was not used to check the table's D call, TRBD2. TRBV12-2 has pseudogene status. The CDR3 contains 15 residues.

The rearrangement links TRBV27 to TRBJ2-1; D ambiguous. V was trimmed by 5 bases and J by 0 bases, leaving 17 bases between them. Germline V gene data show CDR1 as MNHEY and CDR2 as SMNVEV (reference sequence). CDR3 length: 17 residues. As DNA, the CDR3 is TGTGCCAGCAGTCCACCGGTATGGGTTAGCTCCTACAATGAGCAGTTCTTC. This translates into CASSPPVWVSSYNEQFF.

This clone showed up just a few times. The rearrangement joins TRBV5-1 to TRBJ1-5; D uncertain. V gave up 8 bases and J gave up 4 bases, with 13 bases separating them. Germline V CDR1 and CDR2: SGHRS, YFSETQ. The CDR3 sequence is 13 residues long. This CDR3 is CASSREPNQPQHF. The CDR3 coding sequence is TGCGCCAGTAGTAGGGAGCCAAATCAGCCCCAGCATTTT.

CDR3 residues: CASSFVDRETQYF. CDR3 bases: TGTGCCAGCAGCTTCGTAGATCGAGAGACCCAGTACTTC. The J gene is TRBJ2-5, the V gene TRBV5-5; the D is unclear. Trimming cost V 2 bases and J 4 bases, with 9 bases left between them. From germline, CDR1 is SGHKS and CDR2 YYEKEE (reference sequence). This CDR3 is built from 13 residues.

The V call is TRBV14, the J call TRBJ2-3, with TRBD2 matching over 10 bases. Per the germline V gene, CDR1 is SGHDN and CDR2 is FVKESK. The CDR3 extends over 21 amino acids. V shed 0 bases and J 3 bases; nucleotides not matched to a gene: 18. Here the CDR3 DNA reads TGTGCCAGCAGCCAAGACCACGAGGCTAGCGGGAGATTTTGGGGAACAGATACGCAGTATTTT. This gives the protein CASSQDHEASGRFWGTDTQYF.

V is TRBV25-1 and J is TRBJ2-2, with D uncertain. Trimming pared 7 bases from V and 0 bases from J, leaving 6 bases between. The CDR3 contains 13 residues. Germline V lookup: CDR1 MGHDK, CDR2 SYGVNS. The CDR3 DNA reads as TGTGCCAGCATTCGGTCGAACACCGGGGAGCTGTTTTTT. Encoded protein: CASIRSNTGELFF. Supplemented by reference TRBV25-1 and TRBJ2-2, the full variable domain reads EADIYQTPRYLVIGTGKKITLECSQTMGHDKMYWYQQDPGMELHLIHYSYGVNSTEKGDLSSESTVSRIRTEHFPLTLESARPSHTSQYLCASIRSNTGELFFGEGSRLTVL.

V usage is TRBV30 and J usage is TRBJ1-2, with TRBD1 matching over 7 bases. J lost 5 bases, V lost 3 bases, and 9 bases had no gene match. In germline, CDR1 is GTSNPN, CDR2 SVGIG (reference sequence). The CDR3 has 14 residues. Here the CDR3 DNA reads TGTGCCTGGAGCGGCCTGGACAGGCATTATGGCTACACCTTC. Translation gives CAWSGLDRHYGYTF.

This clone turned up a few times. V is TRBV4-1 and J is TRBJ2-7, with TRBD1 matching 12 bases. The CDR3 covers 14 residues. Trimming cost V 4 bases and J 7 bases; bases outside gene matches: 5. Germline V lookup: CDR1 MGHRA, CDR2 YSYEKL. The CDR3 region has the DNA TGCGCCAGCAGCCCCGGGACAGGGGGCCGGGAGCAGTACTTC. Its translation is CASSPGTGGREQYF.

The V and J genes are TRBV9 and TRBJ2-1; no clear D gene. Germline V gives CDR1 SGDLS, CDR2 YYNGEE. This CDR3 comprises 14 residues. V was trimmed by 4 bases and J by 4 bases, leaving 12 bases between them. In DNA form, the CDR3 reads TGTGCCAGCAGCCCTTATAGGGCTTACAATGAGCAGTTCTTC. Encoded protein: CASSPYRAYNEQFF.

The V gene is TRBV5-6, the J gene TRBJ2-5; TRBD2 aligns across 10 bases. J lost 0 bases, V lost 4 bases, and 9 bases had no gene match. This CDR3 contains 17 residues. The germline CDR1 and CDR2 sequences are SGHDT and YYEEEE. The DNA for the CDR3 is TGTGCCAGCAGCCCGGCTGTTAGCGGGAGGTACCAAGAGACCCAGTACTTC. This translates into CASSPAVSGRYQETQYF.

V is TRBV3-1 (or the pseudogene TRBV3-2) and J is TRBJ2-5, with 7 positions matching TRBD1. CDR3 length equals 16 residues. From germline, CDR1 is LGHDT and CDR2 YNNKEL (reference sequence). V dropped 1 base and J dropped 5; count of bases not matched to a gene: 10. The CDR3 DNA follows: TGTGCCAGCAGCCAAGGGGTAGGGGGCTTCGGGGAGACCCAGTACTTC. The encoded protein is CASSQGVGGFGETQYF.

The chain combines TRBV19 with TRBJ1-1; D is undetermined. V was trimmed by 1 base and J by 1 base, leaving 7 bases between them. The CDR3 is 14 amino acids. Looked up from germline, CDR1 is LNHDA and CDR2 is SQIVND (reference sequence). CDR3 sequence reads: CASSIVWRNTEAFF. The CDR3 DNA follows: TGTGCCAGTAGTATAGTTTGGCGGAACACTGAAGCTTTCTTT.

The chain uses TRBV18 and TRBJ2-6, with D perhaps TRBD1 (6 bases). V was shortened by 3 bases and J by 0 bases, with 6 bases between the two germline ends. CDR1 is KGHSH and CDR2 is LQKENI in the germline V gene. The CDR3 extends over 15 amino acids. The DNA for the CDR3 is TGTGCCAGCTCACCGGACAGCTCTGGGGCCAACGTCCTGACTTTC. It is translated as CASSPDSSGANVLTF.

This chain connects TRBV20-1 to TRBJ1-5, with TRBD1 as a possible D gene (5 bases). This CDR3 spans 13 amino acids. Trimming pared 3 bases from V and 5 bases from J, leaving 11 bases between. Germline V gives CDR1 DFQATT, CDR2 SNEGSKA (reference sequence). The CDR3: CSASRGRDQPQHF. The CDR3 DNA reads TGCAGTGCTAGTCGGGGCAGGGATCAGCCCCAGCATTTT.

This chain joins TRBV6-5 and TRBJ2-3; 8 bases agree with TRBD1. This CDR3 contains 14 residues. V shed 6 bases and J 6 bases; nucleotides not matched to a gene: 8. The germline gives CDR1 MNHEY, CDR2 SVGAGI. The CDR3: CASRDRVTRDTQYF. The CDR3 region has the DNA TGTGCCAGCAGGGACAGGGTGACGCGGGATACGCAGTATTTT.

The rearrangement uses TRBV28 and TRBJ1-3, with D uncertain. The CDR3 spans 15 residues. Germline CDR1 is MDHEN and CDR2 is SYDVKM. The germline V and J ends were trimmed by 1 base and 0 bases, with 7 bases remaining between them. This CDR3 is CASSLYGRSGNTIYF. The DNA of the CDR3 is TGTGCCAGCAGTTTATACGGTCGCTCTGGAAACACCATATATTTT.

This rearrangement joins TRBV18 to TRBJ1-5; weak D call: TRBD1 (6 bases). The CDR3 has 14 residues. V was clipped by 6 bases and J by 6 bases, with 15 bases between them. Germline V CDR1 and CDR2: KGHSH, LQKENI. In DNA, the CDR3 is TGTGCCAGCTCCTCGAACAGGGAGGGTCAGCCCCAGCATTTT. It yields the protein CASSSNREGQPQHF.

V and J are TRBV28 and TRBJ2-7, with D perhaps being TRBD1 or TRBD2 (7 bases each). The CDR3 spans 14 residues. V was cut by 5 bases and J by 6 bases, with 17 bases left in between. CDR1 is MDHEN, CDR2 SYDVKM, per germline. CDR3 bases: TGTGCCAGCAGTGCAGAACAGGGGAGGGCCGAGCAGTACTTC. Translation: CASSAEQGRAEQYF. Based on the CDR3 plus reference TRBV28 and TRBJ2-7, the full variable domain is DVKVTQSSRYLVKRTGEKVFLECVQDMDHENMFWYRQDPGLGLRLIYFSYDVKMKEKGDIPEGYSVSREKKERFSLILESASTNQTSMYLCASSAEQGRAEQYFGPGTRLTVT.

The chain has TRBV5-1 and TRBJ2-1; the match to TRBD2 covers 7 bases. This CDR3 comprises 15 residues. The junction had 7 bases not matched to a gene; V was cut back by 3 bases and J by 4 bases. Germline assignment: CDR1 SGHRS and CDR2 YFSETQ. CDR3 nucleotides: TGCGCCAGCAGCTCCGGACTAGTGCTATACAATGAGCAGTTCTTC. It is translated as CASSSGLVLYNEQFF.

V is TRBV6-5 and J is TRBJ2-3; TRBD1 might be the D (6 bases). The germline gives CDR1 MNHEY, CDR2 SVGAGI. The CDR3 is 14 residues long. The V and J ends lost 2 bases and 4 bases respectively, with 10 bases between them. CDR3 sequence reads: CASSYNTGPDTQYF. The CDR3 region has the DNA TGTGCCAGCAGTTACAACACAGGGCCAGATACGCAGTATTTT.

This clone was detected once. The chain links TRBV18 to TRBJ2-2; tentative D call: TRBD1 (6 bases). From germline, CDR1 is KGHSH and CDR2 LQKENI. Trimming removed 5 bases from V and 5 bases from J, with 12 bases in between. The length of the CDR3 is 14 residues. The CDR3 is CASSSNRDTGELFF. The CDR3 coding sequence is TGTGCCAGCTCATCCAACAGGGATACCGGGGAGCTGTTTTTT.

The gene calls are TRBV6-5 and TRBJ1-2, with a possible D match to TRBD1 (5 bases). This CDR3 region has 12 residues. The germline V and J ends were trimmed by 8 bases and 4 bases, with 11 bases remaining between them. Germline CDR1 MNHEY, CDR2 SVGAGI. CDR3 in amino acids: CASQRGTYGYTF. CDR3 coding DNA: TGTGCCAGCCAGAGAGGGACCTATGGCTACACCTTC.

The chain uses TRBV5-1 and TRBJ2-7; 10 nucleotides align to TRBD2. V was pared by 0 bases and J by 6 bases, with 12 bases of the junction left unmatched. This CDR3 spans 17 amino acids. Germline lookup yields CDR1 SGHRS and CDR2 YFSETQ. CDR3 nucleotides: TGCGCCAGCAGCTTGGGGGTCGGGCTAGCGGGAGTCCCCGAGCAGTACTTC. Encoded protein: CASSLGVGLAGVPEQYF. Looking up the rest from reference TRBV5-1 and TRBJ2-7 gives the full variable domain: KAGVTQTPRYLIKTRGQQVTLSCSPISGHRSVSWYQQTPGQGLQFLFEYFSETQRNKGNFPGRFSGRQFSNSRSEMNVSTLELGDSALYLCASSLGVGLAGVPEQYFGPGTRLTVT.